The 32 T cell receptor beta chains in this list originate from one sample, sequenced in a study of T cell repertoires in aging, cancer and after chemotherapy. The template was genomic DNA from peripheral blood, not RNA. Rearranged V-D-J TRB sequences were amplified with a mixed TRB-A/B primer pool. TCRdb reprocessed the multiplex PCR reads via MiXCR and lists one record per CDR3 protein. This sample has around 5,200 distinct CDR3 sequences; roughly 28% occur once, and the top ten carry approximately 5.5%. Sequencing input: blood. The origin of the receptors is a human donor in good health.

The chain uses TRBV5-1 and TRBJ1-3, with 7 nucleotides matching TRBD1. The CDR3 length is 15 residues. With V trimmed by 1 base and J by 8 bases, 9 bases remained unmatched. Germline CDR1 and CDR2: SGHRS and YFSETQ. The CDR3 region is CASSLTLDRRDTIYF. The CDR3 coding sequence is TGCGCCAGCAGCTTGACCTTGGACAGGCGGGACACCATATATTTT.

The chain combines TRBV24-1 with TRBJ2-2, with 10 nucleotides matching TRBD1. J lost 5 bases, V lost 9 bases, and 5 bases had no gene match. The germline V gene encodes CDR1 KGHDR and CDR2 SFDVKD. The CDR3 has 14 residues. The CDR3 is CATRDRGNTGELFF. The CDR3 nucleotides are TGTGCCACCCGGGACAGGGGAAATACCGGGGAGCTGTTTTTT.

V gene TRBV10-3 combines with J gene TRBJ2-5, with D hard to call. Trimming removed 4 bases from V and 3 bases from J, with 9 bases in between. Germline values: CDR1 ENHRY, CDR2 SYGVKD. The CDR3 runs to 13 residues. This CDR3 is CAISARTEETQYF. CDR3 in DNA: TGTGCCATCAGTGCAAGGACCGAAGAGACCCAGTACTTC.

The genes are TRBV5-1 and TRBJ2-5; 7 positions match TRBD1. Germline-derived CDR1 and CDR2 are SGHRS and YFSETQ. The CDR3 has 14 residues. Trimming cost V 4 bases and J 5 bases; bases outside gene matches: 8. CDR3 residues: CASSLRGRGETQYF. CDR3 coding DNA: TGCGCCAGCAGCCTTCGCGGCAGGGGGGAGACCCAGTACTTC. Full variable domain (outside the CDR3, taken from reference TRBV5-1 and TRBJ2-5): KAGVTQTPRYLIKTRGQQVTLSCSPISGHRSVSWYQQTPGQGLQFLFEYFSETQRNKGNFPGRFSGRQFSNSRSEMNVSTLELGDSALYLCASSLRGRGETQYFGPGTRLLVL.

V gene TRBV5-4 combines with J gene TRBJ2-1, with D unclear. Germline V gene sequence: CDR1 SGHNT, CDR2 YYREEE (reference sequence). V was shortened by 3 bases and J by 3 bases, with 10 bases between the two germline ends. The CDR3 runs to 14 residues. The CDR3 region is CASSSDRLYNEQFF. CDR3 in DNA: TGTGCCAGCAGCTCCGACCGACTCTACAATGAGCAGTTCTTC.

The J gene is TRBJ2-3, the V gene TRBV19; 14 bases are shared with TRBD2. Germline V gives CDR1 LNHDA, CDR2 SQIVND (reference sequence). V was clipped by 0 bases and J by 0 bases; unmatched bases: 11. The CDR3 contains 21 residues. DNA for the CDR3: TGTGCCAGTAGTATAGATCGTGGCGGACTAGCGGGAGGCTCTAGCACAGATACGCAGTATTTT. Its translation is CASSIDRGGLAGGSSTDTQYF.

Comment on this clonotype: A much larger clone lies one base from this, so it may be a read error. The chain links TRBV15 to TRBJ2-4; D gene unclear. Germline CDR1 LNHNV, CDR2 YYDKDF (reference sequence). The CDR3 spans 13 residues. Trimming cost V 0 bases and J 9 bases, with 9 bases left between them. CDR3 in amino acids: CATSRDLKSIQYF. CDR3 DNA sequence: TGTGCCACCAGCAGAGATCTAAAGAGCATTCAGTACTTC. The whole variable domain, filled in from reference TRBV15 and TRBJ2-4, reads DAMVIQNPRYQVTQFGKPVTLSCSQTLNHNVMYWYQQKSSQAPKLLFHYYDKDFNNEADTPDNFQSRRPNTSFCFLDIRSPGLGDTAMYLCATSRDLKSIQYFGAGTRLSVL.

By share, this clonotype counts as medium-sized (0.01 to 0.1%). The chain links TRBV29-1 to TRBJ2-7, with 7 bases identical to TRBD1. The germline V gene has CDR1 SQVTM and CDR2 ANQGSEA. The CDR3 covers 13 residues. J was trimmed by 2 bases and V by 4 bases; bases with no gene match: 5. For the CDR3, the DNA is TGCAGCGTTGCCGGGACAGTCACCTACGAGCAGTACTTC. Translated: CSVAGTVTYEQYF.

The table lists this clonotype with a few counts. The CDR3 nucleotides are TGTGCCAGCAGCGACGGGAGGGTTTACAATGAGCAGTTCTTC. It codes for CASSDGRVYNEQFF. J is TRBJ2-1 and V is TRBV5-4, with 8 bases identical to TRBD2. The V gene's germline CDR1 is SGHNT and CDR2 YYREEE (reference sequence). This CDR3 has 14 amino acids. The ends lost 4 bases at V and 4 bases at J; junction bases unmatched: 4.

By sample share, this clonotype is large. The chain has TRBV29-1 and TRBJ2-7; D is undetermined. The germline V gene encodes CDR1 SQVTM and CDR2 ANQGSEA. This CDR3 has 12 residues. With 4 bases removed from V and 7 bases from J, the gap between germline ends came to 14 bases. This CDR3 reads CSVVVGLGEQYF. DNA for the CDR3: TGCAGCGTTGTTGTCGGCCTGGGTGAGCAGTACTTC.

The chain has TRBV27 and TRBJ2-3, with a weak D call TRBD2 (6 bases). The V and J ends lost 3 bases and 4 bases respectively, with 11 bases between them. CDR1 and CDR2 from the germline V gene are MNHEY and SMNVEV (reference sequence). The CDR3 has 14 residues. In DNA, the CDR3 is TGTGCCAGCAGTTTTGTGGGAGGCGCAGATACGCAGTATTTT. This sequence encodes CASSFVGGADTQYF.

The V gene is TRBV5-4, the J gene TRBJ2-4; D might be TRBD1 (5 bases). Between the trimmed V and J ends, which lost 1 base and 5 bases, there was a span of 10 bases. This CDR3 region has 14 residues. Germline V gene data show CDR1 as SGHNT and CDR2 as YYREEE (reference sequence). The CDR3 nucleotides are TGTGCCAGCAGCTTGAGTGGGGCAGAAAACATTCAGTACTTC. Protein: CASSLSGAENIQYF.

This clonotype came up a few times. The rearrangement uses TRBV6-4 and TRBJ2-3; D unresolved. The germline CDR1 and CDR2 sequences are MRHNA and SNTAGT. V was clipped by 3 bases and J by 4 bases, with 11 bases between them. The CDR3 totals 14 residues. In DNA form, the CDR3 reads TGTGCCAGCAGTGAAAAGGGAACGGCAGATACGCAGTATTTT. Translated, it gives CASSEKGTADTQYF.

The rearrangement links TRBV5-4 to TRBJ2-5; 11 bases line up with TRBD2. Germline lookup yields CDR1 SGHNT and CDR2 YYREEE (reference sequence). With 3 bases clipped from V and 7 bases from J, the junction kept 8 bases outside the gene matches. The CDR3 is made up of 15 amino acids. The CDR3 sequence is CASSSTNSGRGTQYF. The CDR3 DNA sequence: TGTGCCAGCAGCTCCACTAATAGCGGGAGGGGGACCCAGTACTTC.

This clonotype is medium-sized within its sample. The rearrangement uses TRBV19 and TRBJ1-5; the D is unclear. Trimming took off 4 bases at V and 0 bases at J, with 13 bases between the two ends. Germline CDR1 is LNHDA and CDR2 is SQIVND (reference sequence). CDR3 length equals 16 residues. DNA of the CDR3: TGTGCCAGTAGTAACCCCAGTGGCTTTAGCAATCAGCCCCAGCATTTT. Residues: CASSNPSGFSNQPQHF.

This clonotype was observed a few times. J is TRBJ2-7 and V is TRBV6-1, with 7 bases lining up with TRBD1. This CDR3 spans 15 amino acids. Germline CDR1 reads MNHNS; CDR2 reads SASEGT. The V gene end was trimmed by 8 bases and the J gene end by 4 bases; junction bases not matched to a gene: 14. In DNA, the CDR3 is TGTGCCAGCCGCGATCGCGGACAGGCAATATACGAGCAGTACTTC. The encoded protein is CASRDRGQAIYEQYF.

There are a few counts of this clonotype. V usage is TRBV19 and J usage is TRBJ1-3; D is unclear. The CDR3 runs to 14 residues. Trimming took 1 base from V and 2 from J, leaving 6 bases between them. Germline V CDR1 and CDR2: LNHDA, SQIVND (reference sequence). The CDR3 is CASSIAGAGNTIYF. The CDR3, as DNA: TGTGCCAGTAGTATAGCTGGGGCTGGAAACACCATATATTTT. Together with reference TRBV19 and TRBJ1-3, the CDR3 gives the full variable domain: DGGITQSPKYLFRKEGQNVTLSCEQNLNHDAMYWYRQDPGQGLRLIYYSQIVNDFQKGDIAEGYSVSREKKESFPLTVTSAQKNPTAFYLCASSIAGAGNTIYFGEGSWLTVV.

The rearrangement uses TRBV6-1 and TRBJ2-3; the match to TRBD2 covers 7 bases. The ends lost 5 bases at V and 1 base at J; junction bases unmatched: 3. Looked up from germline, CDR1 is MNHNS and CDR2 is SASEGT. This CDR3 contains 14 residues. In nucleotides, the CDR3 is TGTGCCAGCAGTATGAGCGGGGGCACAGATACGCAGTATTTT. Encoded protein: CASSMSGGTDTQYF.

The chain is built from TRBV12-3 or TRBV12-4 and TRBJ2-7, with D possibly matching TRBD1 (6 bases). V dropped 7 bases and J dropped 2 bases, with 15 bases sitting between them. The CDR3 runs 14 residues. DNA for the CDR3: TGTGCCAGCAAAGAGACAGGAGTAACCTACGAGCAGTACTTC. As protein: CASKETGVTYEQYF.

A few counts support this clonotype. CDR3 sequence reads: CASSLRSLYEQYF. The CDR3 DNA follows: TGTGCCAGCAGTCTCAGGTCCCTCTACGAGCAGTACTTC. The chain uses TRBV6-2 or TRBV6-3 and TRBJ2-7, with D unclear. This CDR3 spans 13 amino acids. Per the germline V gene, CDR1 is MNHEY and CDR2 is SVGEGT. V lost 5 bases and J lost 3, with 11 bases in between.

This rearrangement joins TRBV7-6 to TRBJ1-2, with D maybe TRBD1 (6 bases). CDR1 and CDR2 (germline): SGHVS, FNYEAQ. Trimming took off 5 bases at V and 4 bases at J, with 20 bases between the two ends. This CDR3 has 16 amino acids. The CDR3 DNA is TGTGCCAGCAGCCCCTACCGGGACCGAGGGGGCTATGGCTACACCTTC. Amino acid sequence: CASSPYRDRGGYGYTF.

As to this clonotype: Just one base apart from a much larger clone, this may be a read error. The chain has TRBV6-5 and TRBJ2-7; TRBD2 might be the D (5 bases). The germline V and J ends were trimmed by 6 bases and 4 bases, with 10 bases remaining between them. The CDR3 is made up of 12 amino acids. Germline CDR1 is MNHEY and CDR2 is SVGAGI. The CDR3 spells CASRDWHYEQYF. CDR3 sequence (DNA): TGTGCCAGCAGGGACTGGCATTACGAGCAGTACTTC.

J is TRBJ2-5 and V is TRBV18; 11 positions match TRBD1. Germline trimming cut 2 bases from V and 2 bases from J; bases unmatched to any gene: 4. Germline values: CDR1 KGHSH, CDR2 LQKENI. The CDR3 runs 16 residues. The CDR3 loop reads CASSPAGTGGQETQYF. CDR3 sequence (DNA): TGTGCCAGCTCACCAGCCGGGACAGGGGGACAAGAGACCCAGTACTTC.

The chain employs TRBV5-7 and TRBJ2-7, with D perhaps matching TRBD1 (5 bases). TRBV5-7 carries the ORF label, with uncertain function. The V and J ends lost 4 bases and 0 bases respectively, with 14 bases between them. This CDR3 is built from 15 residues. In nucleotides, the CDR3 is TGTGCCAGCAGCCCTGTGGGGCCTTACTCCTACGAGCAGTACTTC. It translates to CASSPVGPYSYEQYF.

The rearrangement uses TRBV5-4 and TRBJ2-3; 7 positions match TRBD2. V lost 4 bases to trimming and J lost 4 bases; unmatched junction nucleotides: 15. Germline V lookup: CDR1 SGHNT, CDR2 YYREEE (reference sequence). There are 17 residues in the CDR3. CDR3 sequence: CASSLYSGLNSPDTQYF. CDR3 in DNA: TGTGCCAGCAGCCTGTATAGCGGGTTAAATTCCCCAGATACGCAGTATTTT.

In its sample, this clonotype is medium-sized (0.01 to 0.1%). The V gene is TRBV5-4, the J gene TRBJ2-7; D gene uncertain. This CDR3 comprises 13 residues. Germline lookup yields CDR1 SGHNT and CDR2 YYREEE (reference sequence). V was pared by 0 bases and J by 5 bases, with 9 bases between. CDR3 sequence reads: CASSLDTRHEQYF. CDR3 in DNA: TGTGCCAGCAGCTTGGACACCCGTCACGAGCAGTACTTC.

A few counts support this clonotype. The V and J genes are TRBV7-2 and TRBJ1-4; D not certain. Looked up from germline, CDR1 is SGHTA and CDR2 is FQGNSA. CDR3 length equals 15 residues. V lost 6 bases to trimming and J lost 0 bases, with 11 bases between them. DNA for the CDR3: TGTGCCAGCAGTCCCGGGGATACAACTAATGAAAAACTGTTTTTT. This translates into CASSPGDTTNEKLFF.

CDR3 in amino acids: CASKADTQYF. The CDR3 nucleotides read TGTGCCAGCAAGGCAGATACGCAGTATTTT. The chain uses TRBV27 and TRBJ2-3; D is unclear. The CDR3 runs 10 residues. The germline V gene has CDR1 MNHEY and CDR2 SMNVEV (reference sequence). With 7 bases removed from V and 4 bases from J, the gap between germline ends came to 3 bases.

The chain has TRBV18 and TRBJ2-2; TRBD1 matches at 8 bases. Germline trimming cut 6 bases from V and 7 bases from J; bases unmatched to any gene: 19. Germline V gene sequence: CDR1 KGHSH, CDR2 LQKENI. The CDR3 is 18 residues long. The CDR3 region is CASSLYTDRAADGGELFF. CDR3 in DNA: TGTGCCAGCTCGCTTTATACGGACAGGGCGGCGGATGGCGGGGAGCTGTTTTTT.

This clonotype was recorded only once. The chain carries TRBV5-1 and TRBJ2-4; 7 positions match TRBD2. J lost 1 base, V lost 3 bases, and 10 bases had no gene match. Germline assignment: CDR1 SGHRS and CDR2 YFSETQ. The CDR3 runs to 17 residues. CDR3 bases: TGCGCCAGCAGCTCATCCCTGGGGAGGGAGGCCAAAAACATTCAGTACTTC. This sequence encodes CASSSSLGREAKNIQYF.

This chain connects TRBV20-1 to TRBJ2-5; maybe TRBD1 (6 bases). The CDR3 runs 13 residues. Germline CDR1 is DFQATT and CDR2 is SNEGSKA (reference sequence). Trimming took 3 bases from V and 2 from J, leaving 10 bases between them. The DNA for the CDR3 is TGCAGTGCTAGTTCCAGGGGTCAAGAGACCCAGTACTTC. Translated: CSASSRGQETQYF.

This clonotype was picked up a small number of times. The chain combines TRBV7-9 with TRBJ2-1; TRBD2 matches at 14 bases. V was clipped by 5 bases and J by 5 bases; unmatched bases: 11. CDR3 length: 18 amino acids. Germline CDR1 reads SEHNR; CDR2 reads FQNEAQ (reference sequence). CDR3: CASSRRTSGRSPHNEQFF. The CDR3 DNA follows: TGTGCCAGCAGCCGGAGGACTAGCGGGAGGTCCCCCCACAATGAGCAGTTCTTC.